A selection of T cell receptor beta chains follows, all from one sample in a study of blood T cell repertoires in COVID-19. This table comes from immunoSEQ multiplex PCR, and its TCRdb copy is limited to in-frame clones, with some not included. The sample consists of approximately 210,000 clones, roughly 80% of them appearing once. Sequencing used peripheral blood. All receptors come from a human donor in a cohort sampled during active COVID-19. Each CDR3 is given with its conserved first and last residue. D genes are given only for firm matches. Clone size appears in some rows only: once, few, many, or a class for an expanded clone.

d_gene: NA; v_gene: TRBV9; j_gene: TRBJ1-2; abundance: few; CDR3nt: TGTGCCAGCAGCGGCAGTGATAGCTACACCTTC; CDR3aa: CASSGSDSYTF
d_gene: NA; v_gene: TRBV3-1/TRBV3-2; j_gene: TRBJ2-1; abundance: NA; CDR3nt: TGTGCCAGCAGCCAAGATCAAGCGGGCCGGAATGAGCAGTTCTTC; CDR3aa: CASSQDQAGRNEQFF
d_gene: TRBD2; v_gene: TRBV9; j_gene: TRBJ2-1; abundance: once; CDR3nt: TGTGCCAGCAGCGTAGGTATTAGCGGGAGGGTGTTCTTC; CDR3aa: CASSVGISGRVFF
d_gene: TRBD1; v_gene: TRBV7-9; j_gene: TRBJ1-1; abundance: NA; CDR3nt: TGTGCCAGCAGCTTATGGAGGGGGCTCACGAACACTGAAGCTTTCTTT; CDR3aa: CASSLWRGLTNTEAFF
d_gene: NA; v_gene: TRBV20-1; j_gene: TRBJ2-7; abundance: NA; CDR3nt: TGCAGTGCTAGATCAGGGTTCGAGCAGTACTTC; CDR3aa: CSARSGFEQYF
d_gene: TRBD1; v_gene: TRBV7-6; j_gene: TRBJ2-7; abundance: NA; CDR3nt: TGTGCCAGCAGCCCATTGGGACAGGGGGTGGACGAGCAGTACTTC; CDR3aa: CASSPLGQGVDEQYF
d_gene: TRBD2; v_gene: TRBV5-1; j_gene: TRBJ2-2; abundance: NA; CDR3nt: TGCGCCAGCAGCTCTGGTCGACTAGCGGGAGTGAACGGGGAGCTGTTTTTT; CDR3aa: CASSSGRLAGVNGELFF
d_gene: TRBD1; v_gene: TRBV27; j_gene: TRBJ1-5; abundance: few; CDR3nt: TGTGCCAGCAGACTCCCAGGGACAGGGGGCCCTAATCAGCCCCAGCATTTT; CDR3aa: CASRLPGTGGPNQPQHF
d_gene: NA; v_gene: TRBV19; j_gene: TRBJ2-1; abundance: NA; CDR3nt: TGTGCCAGTAGTATAGGACAGCCCAATGAGCAGTTCTTC; CDR3aa: CASSIGQPNEQFF
d_gene: NA; v_gene: TRBV5-5; j_gene: TRBJ2-7; abundance: NA; CDR3nt: TGTGCCAGCAGCTTTCTACGGGACATGCGGGCCTACGAGCAGTACTTC; CDR3aa: CASSFLRDMRAYEQYF
d_gene: TRBD2; v_gene: TRBV18; j_gene: TRBJ2-7; abundance: NA; CDR3nt: TGTGCCAGCTCACCTGTTGGCGGGAGGGGATACGAGCAGTACTTC; CDR3aa: CASSPVGGRGYEQYF
d_gene: NA; v_gene: TRBV9; j_gene: TRBJ1-3; abundance: once; CDR3nt: TGTGCCAGCAGCGTAGATCCAGCTGGAAACACCATATATTTT; CDR3aa: CASSVDPAGNTIYF
d_gene: TRBD2; v_gene: TRBV14; j_gene: TRBJ2-3; abundance: NA; CDR3nt: TGTGCCAGCAGCTACTTCGGGGGGGGAAGGGACTTCGTCTTGGATACGCAGTATTTT; CDR3aa: CASSYFGGGRDFVLDTQYF
d_gene: NA; v_gene: TRBV5-5; j_gene: TRBJ2-7; abundance: NA; CDR3nt: TGTGCCAGCAGCTTGGGGAGCTCCTACGAGCAGTACTTC; CDR3aa: CASSLGSSYEQYF
d_gene: TRBD1; v_gene: TRBV6-5; j_gene: TRBJ2-1; abundance: NA; CDR3nt: TGTGCCAGCAGTTACGGGACAGGCCTGAATGAGCAGTTCTTC; CDR3aa: CASSYGTGLNEQFF
d_gene: TRBD1; v_gene: TRBV3-1/TRBV3-2; j_gene: TRBJ2-7; abundance: NA; CDR3nt: TGTGCCAGCAGCCTCTCGACAGGGGGCTTGTACGAGCAGTACTTC; CDR3aa: CASSLSTGGLYEQYF
d_gene: NA; v_gene: TRBV19; j_gene: TRBJ2-7; abundance: NA; CDR3nt: TGTGCCAGTAGTATCCGAGATACCTACGAGCAGTACTTC; CDR3aa: CASSIRDTYEQYF
d_gene: TRBD2; v_gene: TRBV5-6; j_gene: TRBJ2-5; abundance: few; CDR3nt: TGTGCCAGCAGCTTGCGGGGTAGCGGGAGACGAGAGACCCAGTACTTC; CDR3aa: CASSLRGSGRRETQYF
d_gene: TRBD2; v_gene: TRBV11-2; j_gene: TRBJ2-5; abundance: NA; CDR3nt: TGTGCCAGCAGCTTAGGGGCTAGCGGAGAGACCCAGTACTTC; CDR3aa: CASSLGASGETQYF
d_gene: TRBD1; v_gene: TRBV28; j_gene: TRBJ2-7; abundance: NA; CDR3nt: TGTGCCAGCGTCCTGGGCGGGACAGGGTCCCACGAGCAGTACTTC; CDR3aa: CASVLGGTGSHEQYF
d_gene: NA; v_gene: TRBV5-8; j_gene: TRBJ2-4; abundance: NA; CDR3nt: TGTGCCAGCTGGCGAAGAGGGCTAGCCAAAAACATTCAGTACTTC; CDR3aa: CASWRRGLAKNIQYF
d_gene: TRBD2; v_gene: TRBV30; j_gene: TRBJ2-7; abundance: NA; CDR3nt: TGTGCCTGGAGTGTGACTAGCGTGGAGCAGTACTTC; CDR3aa: CAWSVTSVEQYF
d_gene: TRBD2; v_gene: TRBV5-1; j_gene: TRBJ2-3; abundance: NA; CDR3nt: TGCGCCAGCAGCCTAGCGGGAGTTAAAGATACGCAGTATTTT; CDR3aa: CASSLAGVKDTQYF
d_gene: TRBD2; v_gene: TRBV9; j_gene: TRBJ2-7; abundance: once; CDR3nt: TGTGCCAGCAGCGAGGGGTTAGCGGGAGGGGGAATCTACGAGCAGTACTTC; CDR3aa: CASSEGLAGGGIYEQYF
d_gene: NA; v_gene: TRBV27; j_gene: TRBJ2-7; abundance: NA; CDR3nt: TGTGCCAGCAGTTTATCGCGGGGGCGCGAGCAGTACTTC; CDR3aa: CASSLSRGREQYF
d_gene: NA; v_gene: TRBV18; j_gene: TRBJ1-3; abundance: NA; CDR3nt: TGTGCCAGCTCACCGAGTAACTCTGGAAACACCATATATTTT; CDR3aa: CASSPSNSGNTIYF
d_gene: TRBD1; v_gene: TRBV6-2/TRBV6-3; j_gene: TRBJ1-2; abundance: few; CDR3nt: TGTGCCAGCAGTTACACGGGACAGGGGTCCTATGGCTACACCTTC; CDR3aa: CASSYTGQGSYGYTF
d_gene: NA; v_gene: TRBV28; j_gene: TRBJ1-5; abundance: few; CDR3nt: TGTGCCAGCCGAAGCCTTCCGGGGACCCAGCATTTT; CDR3aa: CASRSLPGTQHF
d_gene: TRBD2; v_gene: TRBV19; j_gene: TRBJ2-1; abundance: NA; CDR3nt: TGTGCCAGTAGTAGTCGCGGGAGAGCTTCACGGTGGCAGTTCTTC; CDR3aa: CASSSRGRASRWQFF
d_gene: TRBD1; v_gene: TRBV12-5; j_gene: TRBJ2-3; abundance: NA; CDR3nt: TGTGCTAGTGGTCCCGGACAGGGAACAGATACGCAGTATTTT; CDR3aa: CASGPGQGTDTQYF
d_gene: NA; v_gene: TRBV27; j_gene: TRBJ1-1; abundance: NA; CDR3nt: TGTGCCAGCAGTTTAGGCGGCAGGGTGAACACTGAAGCTTTCTTT; CDR3aa: CASSLGGRVNTEAFF
d_gene: NA; v_gene: TRBV11-2; j_gene: TRBJ2-2; abundance: NA; CDR3nt: TGTGCCAGCAGCTTAGGGGTTTCCGGGGGTCGGACCGGGGAGCTGTTTTTT; CDR3aa: CASSLGVSGGRTGELFF
d_gene: NA; v_gene: TRBV28; j_gene: TRBJ2-7; abundance: few; CDR3nt: TGTGCCAGCAGGGGGGCAGGAGCCTACGAGCAGTACTTC; CDR3aa: CASRGAGAYEQYF
d_gene: TRBD2; v_gene: TRBV7-2; j_gene: TRBJ2-3; abundance: NA; CDR3nt: TGTGCCAGCAGCTACGCCGGGACTAGGGGCACAGATACGCAGTATTTT; CDR3aa: CASSYAGTRGTDTQYF
d_gene: NA; v_gene: TRBV4-3; j_gene: TRBJ2-6; abundance: NA; CDR3nt: TGCGCCAGCAGCCAAGAAGTCGGTTCTATCGGGGCCAACGTCCTGACTTTC; CDR3aa: CASSQEVGSIGANVLTF
d_gene: TRBD1; v_gene: TRBV27; j_gene: TRBJ2-7; abundance: NA; CDR3nt: TGTGCCAGCAGTTATAGTAGACAGGGGGTCGAGCAGTACTTC; CDR3aa: CASSYSRQGVEQYF
d_gene: NA; v_gene: TRBV27; j_gene: TRBJ2-1; abundance: few; CDR3nt: TGTGCCAGCAGTGACCGGGACTCAGTCCATGAGCAGTTCTTC; CDR3aa: CASSDRDSVHEQFF
d_gene: NA; v_gene: TRBV30; j_gene: TRBJ1-5; abundance: NA; CDR3nt: TGTGCCTGGAGATCACAGGGCGACAATCAGCCCCAGCATTTT; CDR3aa: CAWRSQGDNQPQHF
d_gene: NA; v_gene: TRBV19; j_gene: TRBJ1-1; abundance: NA; CDR3nt: TGTGCCAGTAGTATAGTGGCGGGGTGGGCCACTGAAGCTTTCTTT; CDR3aa: CASSIVAGWATEAFF
d_gene: TRBD1; v_gene: TRBV6-2/TRBV6-3; j_gene: TRBJ1-2; abundance: NA; CDR3nt: TGTGCCAGCAGCCGAGGGACAGGCTATGGCTACACCTTC; CDR3aa: CASSRGTGYGYTF
d_gene: NA; v_gene: TRBV11-1; j_gene: TRBJ2-7; abundance: NA; CDR3nt: TGTGCCAGCAGCTTAGGCGCTAACCCCACCTACGAGCAGTACTTC; CDR3aa: CASSLGANPTYEQYF
d_gene: NA; v_gene: TRBV19; j_gene: TRBJ2-4; abundance: NA; CDR3nt: TGTGCCAGTAGTATGGGACGAGTCAGGGGAAACATTCAGTACTTC; CDR3aa: CASSMGRVRGNIQYF
d_gene: TRBD1; v_gene: TRBV12-3/TRBV12-4; j_gene: TRBJ1-4; abundance: NA; CDR3nt: TGTGCCAGCAGGCAAGGACAGGGGGGAAAACTGTTTTTT; CDR3aa: CASRQGQGGKLFF
d_gene: TRBD1; v_gene: TRBV7-8; j_gene: TRBJ2-3; abundance: NA; CDR3nt: TGTGCCAGCTCTCCACACAGACAGGGAACAGATACGCAGTATTTT; CDR3aa: CASSPHRQGTDTQYF
d_gene: NA; v_gene: TRBV9; j_gene: TRBJ2-4; abundance: NA; CDR3nt: TGTGCCAGCAGCGTACACGGGAGTGGGGACATTCAGTACTTC; CDR3aa: CASSVHGSGDIQYF
d_gene: TRBD1; v_gene: TRBV10-1; j_gene: TRBJ2-6; abundance: NA; CDR3nt: TGCGCCAGGAGTCCCGGGACAGGTTTCTCTGGGGCCAACGTCCTGACTTTC; CDR3aa: CARSPGTGFSGANVLTF
d_gene: TRBD2; v_gene: TRBV7-3; j_gene: TRBJ2-1; abundance: NA; CDR3nt: TGTGCCAGCAGCTTAGGGGGACTAGCGGGAGGGCCGGGCAATGAGCAGTTCTTC; CDR3aa: CASSLGGLAGGPGNEQFF
d_gene: NA; v_gene: TRBV24-1; j_gene: TRBJ2-3; abundance: NA; CDR3nt: TGTGCCACCAGTAGGTCAGGGAGCACAGATACGCAGTATTTT; CDR3aa: CATSRSGSTDTQYF
d_gene: NA; v_gene: TRBV29-1; j_gene: TRBJ2-3; abundance: NA; CDR3nt: TGCAGCGTTGAAGCGCGGCACGACACAGATACGCAGTATTTT; CDR3aa: CSVEARHDTDTQYF
d_gene: TRBD1; v_gene: TRBV19; j_gene: TRBJ2-7; abundance: few; CDR3nt: TGTGCCAGTAGGCTGATAGGACAGGGGGCGTACGAGCAGTACTTC; CDR3aa: CASRLIGQGAYEQYF
d_gene: TRBD2; v_gene: TRBV29-1; j_gene: TRBJ2-1; abundance: NA; CDR3nt: TGCAGCGCTACTAGCGCCTACAATGAGCAGTTCTTC; CDR3aa: CSATSAYNEQFF